The source of this TCR beta chain is a study of regulatory T cells in long-lasting Graves disease. Overall study findings and caveats: Newly diagnosed Graves' patients had higher TCR diversity than persistent ones.

This clonotype was observed a handful of times. The antigen is not known. The TCR beta library used iRepertoire HTBI primers with Arm-PCR amplification of CDR3. TCRdb itself ran the multiplex PCR reads through MiXCR, one entry per CDR3 protein. The sample has 350,000 to 500,000 distinct CDR3 sequences; roughly 21% are singletons. Time point here: persistent/refractory GD, antithyroid drugs over 5 years with positive TRAb. From PBMCs, RNA was extracted and then used to make the TCR library. Per American Thyroid Association guidelines, Graves' disease was diagnosed. This CDR3 spans 10 amino acids. Germline values: CDR1 WSHSY, CDR2 SAAADI. V lost 10 bases to trimming and J lost 3 bases, with 7 bases between them.

Specimen: peripheral blood mononuclear cells (PBMCs), collected when the disease was refractory, from a patient treated with antithyroid drugs. V is TRBV10-2 and J is TRBJ2-7; D unresolved. The sequence came from a female donor with Graves disease. The CDR3 bases are TGCGCCACCTTCAACTACGAGCAGTACTTC. This sequence encodes CATFNYEQYF.